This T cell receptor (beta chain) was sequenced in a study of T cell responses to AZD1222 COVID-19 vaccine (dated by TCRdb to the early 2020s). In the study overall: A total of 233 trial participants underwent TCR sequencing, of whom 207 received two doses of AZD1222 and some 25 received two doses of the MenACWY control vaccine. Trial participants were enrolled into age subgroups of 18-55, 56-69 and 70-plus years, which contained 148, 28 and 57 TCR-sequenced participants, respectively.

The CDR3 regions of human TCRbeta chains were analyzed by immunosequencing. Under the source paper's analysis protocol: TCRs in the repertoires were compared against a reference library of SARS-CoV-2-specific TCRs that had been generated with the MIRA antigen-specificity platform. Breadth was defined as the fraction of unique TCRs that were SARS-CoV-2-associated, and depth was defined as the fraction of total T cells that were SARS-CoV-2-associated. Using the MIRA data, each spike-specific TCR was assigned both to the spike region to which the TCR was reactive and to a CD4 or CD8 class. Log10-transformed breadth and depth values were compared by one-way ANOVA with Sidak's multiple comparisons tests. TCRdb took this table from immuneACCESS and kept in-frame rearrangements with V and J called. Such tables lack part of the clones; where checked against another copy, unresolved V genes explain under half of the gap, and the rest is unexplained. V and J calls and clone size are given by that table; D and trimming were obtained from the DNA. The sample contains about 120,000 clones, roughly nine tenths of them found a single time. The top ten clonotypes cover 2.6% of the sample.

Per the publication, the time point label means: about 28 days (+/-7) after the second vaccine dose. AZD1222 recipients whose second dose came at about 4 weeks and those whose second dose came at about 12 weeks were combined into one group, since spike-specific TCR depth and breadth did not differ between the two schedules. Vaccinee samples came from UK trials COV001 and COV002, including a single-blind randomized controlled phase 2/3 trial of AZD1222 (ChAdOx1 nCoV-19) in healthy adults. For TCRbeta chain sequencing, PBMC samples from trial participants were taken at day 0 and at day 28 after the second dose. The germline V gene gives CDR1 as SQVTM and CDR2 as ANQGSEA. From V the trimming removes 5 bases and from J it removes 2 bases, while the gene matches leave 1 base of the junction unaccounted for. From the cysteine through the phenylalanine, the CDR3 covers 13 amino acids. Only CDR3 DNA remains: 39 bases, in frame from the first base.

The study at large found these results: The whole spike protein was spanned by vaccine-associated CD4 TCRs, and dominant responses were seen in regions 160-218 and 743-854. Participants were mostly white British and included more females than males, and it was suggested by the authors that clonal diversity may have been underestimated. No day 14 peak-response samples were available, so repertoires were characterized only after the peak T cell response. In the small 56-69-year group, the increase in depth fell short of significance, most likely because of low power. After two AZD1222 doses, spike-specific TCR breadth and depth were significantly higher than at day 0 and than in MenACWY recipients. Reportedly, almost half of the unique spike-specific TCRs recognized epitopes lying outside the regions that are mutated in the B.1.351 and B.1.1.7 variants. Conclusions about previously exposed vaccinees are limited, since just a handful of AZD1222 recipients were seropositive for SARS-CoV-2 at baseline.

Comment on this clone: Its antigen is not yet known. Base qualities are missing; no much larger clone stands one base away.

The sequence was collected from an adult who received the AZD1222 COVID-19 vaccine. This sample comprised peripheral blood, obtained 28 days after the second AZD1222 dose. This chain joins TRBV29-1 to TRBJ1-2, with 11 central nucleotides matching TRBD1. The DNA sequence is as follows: TGCAGCGTTCGGACAGGGGGCAACTATGGCTACACCTTC. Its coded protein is CSVRTGGNYGYTF. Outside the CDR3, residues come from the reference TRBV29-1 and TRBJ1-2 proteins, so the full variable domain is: SAVISQKPSRDICQRGTSLTIQCQVDSQVTMMFWYRQQPGQSLTLIATANQGSEATYESGFVIDKFPISRPNLTFSTLTVSNMSPEDSSIYLCSVRTGGNYGYTFGSGTRLTVV.